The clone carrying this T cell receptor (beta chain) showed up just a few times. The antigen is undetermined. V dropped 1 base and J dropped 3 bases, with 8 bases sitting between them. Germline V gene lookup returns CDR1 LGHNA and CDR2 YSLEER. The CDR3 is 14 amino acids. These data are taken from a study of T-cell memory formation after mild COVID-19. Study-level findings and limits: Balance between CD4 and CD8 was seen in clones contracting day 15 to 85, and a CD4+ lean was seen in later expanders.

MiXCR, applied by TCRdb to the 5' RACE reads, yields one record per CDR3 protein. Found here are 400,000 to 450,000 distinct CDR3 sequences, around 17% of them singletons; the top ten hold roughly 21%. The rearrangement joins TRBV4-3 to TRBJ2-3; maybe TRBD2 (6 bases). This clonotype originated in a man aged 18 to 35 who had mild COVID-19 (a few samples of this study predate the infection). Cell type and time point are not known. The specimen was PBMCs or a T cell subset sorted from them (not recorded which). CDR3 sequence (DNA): TGCGCCAGCAGCCAAGCTGCGGGGACAGATACGCAGTATTTT. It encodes CASSQAAGTDTQYF.